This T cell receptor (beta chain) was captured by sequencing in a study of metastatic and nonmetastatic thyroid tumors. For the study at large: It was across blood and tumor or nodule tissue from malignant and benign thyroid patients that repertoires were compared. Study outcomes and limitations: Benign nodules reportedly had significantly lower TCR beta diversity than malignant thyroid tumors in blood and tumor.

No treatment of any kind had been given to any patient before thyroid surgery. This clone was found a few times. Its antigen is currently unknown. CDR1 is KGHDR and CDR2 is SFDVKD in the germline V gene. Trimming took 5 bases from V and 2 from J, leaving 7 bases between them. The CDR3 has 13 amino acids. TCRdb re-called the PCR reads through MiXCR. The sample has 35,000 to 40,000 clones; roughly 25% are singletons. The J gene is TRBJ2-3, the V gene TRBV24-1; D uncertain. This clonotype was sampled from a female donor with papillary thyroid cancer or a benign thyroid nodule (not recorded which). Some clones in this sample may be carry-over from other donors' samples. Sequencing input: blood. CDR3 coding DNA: TGTGCCACCAGTGGGCCAAACACAGATACGCAGTATTTT. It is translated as CATSGPNTDTQYF.